The 15 T cell receptor beta chains presented below share a single source sample, sequenced in a study of T cell responses to AZD1222 COVID-19 vaccine. Sequencing was performed with immunoSEQ multiplex PCR; in TCRdb, only in-frame clones are kept and a portion is missing. This table holds tens of thousands of clones, approximately 90% found once. Sequenced material: peripheral blood, taken 28 days after the second AZD1222 dose. These receptors were obtained from an adult who received the AZD1222 COVID-19 vaccine.

J is TRBJ1-1 and V is TRBV4-2; TRBD1 might be the D (5 bases). Germline assignment: CDR1 LGHNA and CDR2 YNFKEQ. The CDR3 runs to 17 residues. Trimming took off 0 bases at V and 3 bases at J, with 17 bases between the two ends. This CDR3 reads CASSQDPGGAADTEAFF. Written as DNA, the CDR3 is TGTGCCAGCAGCCAAGATCCGGGTGGGGCAGCAGACACTGAAGCTTTCTTT.

The V and J genes are TRBV30 and TRBJ1-1; 12 bases align to TRBD1. This CDR3 is 19 amino acids long. The ends lost 3 bases at V and 4 bases at J; junction bases unmatched: 18. Germline CDR1 and CDR2: GTSNPN and SVGIG (reference sequence). The chain's CDR3 is CAWSRSTFGTGGSTTEAFF. CDR3 nucleotides: TGTGCCTGGAGCCGTTCAACCTTCGGGACAGGGGGCTCGACCACTGAAGCTTTCTTT.

The chain is built from TRBV5-1 and TRBJ2-1, with 12 positions matching TRBD2. J gave up 3 bases and V 2 bases, and 3 bases lay outside the gene matches. Germline V gene lookup returns CDR1 SGHRS and CDR2 YFSETQ. The CDR3 loop spans 16 amino acids. The CDR3 reads CASSFLLAGGYNEQFF. The CDR3 DNA reads as TGCGCCAGCAGCTTTCTACTAGCGGGGGGCTACAATGAGCAGTTCTTC.

This chain links TRBV10-1 with TRBJ1-1; TRBD1 agrees at 11 bases. This CDR3 is built from 15 residues. After removal of 6 bases from V and 0 bases from J, the junction contained 3 bases not matched to a gene. From germline, CDR1 is WNHNN and CDR2 SYGVQD (reference sequence). CDR3 nucleotide sequence: TGCGCCAGCAGGGGACAGGGGGTAATGAACACTGAAGCTTTCTTT. Amino acids: CASRGQGVMNTEAFF.

The gene calls are TRBV7-9 and TRBJ1-2; TRBD1 agrees at 7 bases. Losses at the gene ends were 4 bases for V and 0 bases for J; bases not matched to a gene: 5. The CDR3 is 15 amino acids. Germline lookup yields CDR1 SEHNR and CDR2 FQNEAQ (reference sequence). CDR3: CASSWGQTTNYGYTF. CDR3 sequence (DNA): TGTGCCAGCAGCTGGGGACAGACTACTAACTATGGCTACACCTTC.

The chain employs TRBV7-9 and TRBJ2-1; 8 bases agree with TRBD2. CDR1 is SEHNR, CDR2 FQNEAQ, per germline (reference sequence). The CDR3 loop spans 14 amino acids. Trimming at V came to 6 bases and at J to 10 bases, leaving 11 bases not matched to a gene. CDR3 loop: CASRSWQRGPEQFF. The CDR3 DNA reads TGTGCCAGCAGGAGCTGGCAGCGGGGGCCGGAGCAGTTCTTC.

The gene calls are TRBV13 and TRBJ1-1; the match to TRBD1 covers 10 bases. V was clipped by 5 bases and J by 1 base; unmatched bases: 4. Germline values: CDR1 PRHDT, CDR2 FYEKMQ (reference sequence). The CDR3 length is 15 residues. CDR3 in amino acids: CASSMGQGQNTEAFF. CDR3 nucleotides: TGTGCCAGCAGCATGGGACAGGGGCAGAACACTGAAGCTTTCTTT.

The V and J genes are TRBV23-1 and TRBJ2-1, with D possibly matching TRBD2 (5 bases). TRBV23-1 has ORF status, its function being uncertain. The CDR3 is 19 residues long. Trimming shortened V by 6 bases and J by 0 bases, and 24 bases separated the two germline ends. The CDR3 sequence is CASSLMEWEPRSSYNEQFF. The CDR3 DNA follows: TGCGCCAGCAGCCTAATGGAGTGGGAGCCCCGGAGCTCCTACAATGAGCAGTTCTTC.

The chain employs TRBV7-9 and TRBJ1-6; 7 bases agree with TRBD1. The CDR3 is 15 residues long. Unmatched junction bases numbered 4, after V lost 1 base and J lost 7 bases. Germline V gene data show CDR1 as SEHNR and CDR2 as FQNEAQ (reference sequence). CDR3 DNA sequence: TGTGCCAGCAGCTTAGGTTGGGACAGAAATTCACCCCTCCACTTT. It codes for CASSLGWDRNSPLHF.

The chain carries TRBV7-2 and TRBJ1-5; 8 nucleotides agree with TRBD1. CDR1 SGHTA and CDR2 FQGNSA come from the germline V gene. V lost 2 bases to trimming and J lost 6 bases; unmatched junction nucleotides: 9. The CDR3 sequence is 16 residues long. CDR3 residues: CASSLNPVRGPQPQHF. The CDR3 DNA is TGTGCCAGCAGCTTAAACCCGGTCAGGGGGCCTCAGCCCCAGCATTTT.

The genes are TRBV9 and TRBJ2-3; the D is unclear. This CDR3 is built from 14 residues. Germline V gene sequence: CDR1 SGDLS, CDR2 YYNGEE. With 3 bases removed from V and 0 bases from J, the gap between germline ends came to 8 bases. DNA of the CDR3: TGTGCCAGCAGCGATACCCTTAGCACAGATACGCAGTATTTT. It is translated as CASSDTLSTDTQYF.

The V and J genes are TRBV18 and TRBJ1-1; TRBD1 matches 7 bases. V lost 3 bases to trimming and J lost 0 bases; unmatched junction nucleotides: 4. Germline loops: CDR1 KGHSH, CDR2 LQKENI. The CDR3 length is 15 residues. CDR3 in amino acids: CASSPRQGMNTEAFF. In nucleotides, the CDR3 is TGTGCCAGCTCACCTCGACAGGGAATGAACACTGAAGCTTTCTTT. The variable domain in full, with the rest retrieved from reference TRBV18 and TRBJ1-1, is NAGVMQNPRHLVRRRGQEARLRCSPMKGHSHVYWYRQLPEEGLKFMVYLQKENIIDESGMPKERFSAEFPKEGPSILRIQQVVRGDSAAYFCASSPRQGMNTEAFFGQGTRLTVV.

The chain is built from TRBV11-2 and TRBJ2-1; 13 bases match TRBD2. V lost 4 bases to trimming and J lost 7 bases; unmatched junction nucleotides: 4. The V gene's germline CDR1 is SGHAT and CDR2 FQNNGV. The CDR3 loop spans 15 amino acids. CDR3 region: CASSWTSGGSNEQFF. The CDR3 bases are TGTGCCAGCAGCTGGACTAGCGGGGGATCAAATGAGCAGTTCTTC.

The chain joins TRBV6-5 to TRBJ2-5, with D possibly matching TRBD1 (5 bases). The germline V gene has CDR1 MNHEY and CDR2 SVGAGI. The V end lost 6 bases, the J end lost 3 bases, and 8 bases lay between the germline ends. The CDR3 sequence is 12 residues long. Written as DNA, the CDR3 is TGTGCCAGCAGCCTCAGGGAAGAGACCCAGTACTTC. Translation: CASSLREETQYF.

The J gene is TRBJ1-6, the V gene TRBV4-3; no firm D call. The CDR3 contains 15 residues. Germline-derived CDR1 and CDR2 are LGHNA and YSLEER. Trimming removed 0 bases from V and 8 bases from J, with 11 bases in between. DNA for the CDR3: TGCGCCAGCAGCCAAGATTCGGGAATTTATTCACCCCTCCACTTT. It translates to CASSQDSGIYSPLHF.